This T cell receptor (beta chain) was retrieved from a study of T cells after yellow fever vaccination. Looking at the study overall: Fractions containing few cells were prepared with SMART-Seq v4 Ultra Low Input.

Notes on this clonotype: What it binds is unknown.

The study's findings and limits: At 95% to 97% for CD4 and roughly 87% for CD8, most primary-vaccination clones showed up again after the booster. By day 5 rather than day 15, the secondary response had peaked, though it was weaker.

A process of 5'RACE template switching, which added a universal primer site and UMIs, was used to make TCR cDNA. TCRdb re-called the 5' RACE reads through MiXCR, storing one row per CDR3 protein. The data hold some 320,000 distinct CDR3 sequences, with approximately 4.5% observed a single time. CDR3 length: 16 residues. V lost 1 base and J lost 2, with 15 bases in between. Germline V lookup: CDR1 SGHRS, CDR2 YFSETQ. This TCR derives from a man aged 18-30 years who received the YFV17D yellow fever vaccine. This sample comprised PBMCs, obtained 15 days after the yellow fever booster vaccination. V and J are TRBV5-1 and TRBJ2-5, with D possibly matching TRBD1 (5 bases). The CDR3 sequence is CASSLSRQGVQETQYF. The CDR3 coding sequence is TGCGCCAGCAGCTTGAGTCGGCAGGGTGTTCAAGAGACCCAGTACTTC. Using reference TRBV5-1 and TRBJ2-5 for the parts outside the CDR3, the full variable domain is KAGVTQTPRYLIKTRGQQVTLSCSPISGHRSVSWYQQTPGQGLQFLFEYFSETQRNKGNFPGRFSGRQFSNSRSEMNVSTLELGDSALYLCASSLSRQGVQETQYFGPGTRLLVL.